This note documents a single TCR beta chain sequence. This sample was included in a study of cytomegalovirus exposure and HLA in healthy donors. CDR3 size: 13 residues. CDR1 and CDR2 (germline): SGHTA, FQGTGA. Unmatched junction bases numbered 4, after V lost 3 bases and J lost 14 bases. Primers for the PCR totalled 60 Vbeta and 13 Jbeta. TCRdb's table, derived via immunoSEQ multiplex PCR, lists solely in-frame clones and lacks some. The top ten clones hold under 2% of a sample with 150,000 or so clones, 9.7% of them seen once. Sequenced: PBMCs. The chain links TRBV7-3 to TRBJ2-1; 13 nucleotides align to TRBD2. This TCR derives from a man aged 45-65 years in good health and CMV-seronegative. CDR3 sequence: CASSLGTSGTKFF. For the CDR3, the DNA is TGTGCCAGCAGCTTGGGGACTAGCGGGACTAAGTTCTTC.